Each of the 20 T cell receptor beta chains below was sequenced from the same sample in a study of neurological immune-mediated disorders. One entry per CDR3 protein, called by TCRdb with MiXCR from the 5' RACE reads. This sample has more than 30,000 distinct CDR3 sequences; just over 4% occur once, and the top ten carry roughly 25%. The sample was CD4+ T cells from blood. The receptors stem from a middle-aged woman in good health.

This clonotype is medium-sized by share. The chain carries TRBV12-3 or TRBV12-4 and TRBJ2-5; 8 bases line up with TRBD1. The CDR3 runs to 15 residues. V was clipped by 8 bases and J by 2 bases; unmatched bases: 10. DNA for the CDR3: TGTGCCAGCCGGGACAGGAACACCGCTCAAGAGACCCAGTACTTC. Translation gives CASRDRNTAQETQYF.

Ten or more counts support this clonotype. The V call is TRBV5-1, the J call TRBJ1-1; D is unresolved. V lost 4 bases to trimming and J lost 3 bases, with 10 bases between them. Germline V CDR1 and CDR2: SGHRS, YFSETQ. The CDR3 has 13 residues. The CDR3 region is CASSNREDTEAFF. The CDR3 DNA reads TGCGCCAGCAGCAACCGGGAGGACACTGAAGCTTTCTTT.

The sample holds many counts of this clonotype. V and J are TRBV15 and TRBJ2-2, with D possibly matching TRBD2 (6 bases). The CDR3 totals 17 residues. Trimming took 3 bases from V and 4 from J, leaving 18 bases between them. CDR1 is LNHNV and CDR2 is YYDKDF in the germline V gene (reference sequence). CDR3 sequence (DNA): TGTGCCACCAGCAGGTCCCGGGGACTCATGGGCACCGGGGAGCTGTTTTTT. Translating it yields CATSRSRGLMGTGELFF.

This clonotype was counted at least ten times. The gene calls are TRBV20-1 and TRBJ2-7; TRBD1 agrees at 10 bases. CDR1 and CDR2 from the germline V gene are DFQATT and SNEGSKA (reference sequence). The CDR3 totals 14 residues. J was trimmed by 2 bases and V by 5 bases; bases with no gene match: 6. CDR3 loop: CSASTGTGAYEQYF. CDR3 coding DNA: TGCAGTGCTTCGACCGGGACAGGGGCCTACGAGCAGTACTTC.

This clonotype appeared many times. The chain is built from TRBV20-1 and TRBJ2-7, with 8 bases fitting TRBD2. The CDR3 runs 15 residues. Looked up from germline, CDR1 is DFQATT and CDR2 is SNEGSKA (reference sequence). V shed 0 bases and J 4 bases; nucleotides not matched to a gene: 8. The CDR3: CSARDPRTSQYEQYF. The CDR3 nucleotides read TGCAGTGCTAGAGACCCCCGGACTAGCCAGTACGAGCAGTACTTC.

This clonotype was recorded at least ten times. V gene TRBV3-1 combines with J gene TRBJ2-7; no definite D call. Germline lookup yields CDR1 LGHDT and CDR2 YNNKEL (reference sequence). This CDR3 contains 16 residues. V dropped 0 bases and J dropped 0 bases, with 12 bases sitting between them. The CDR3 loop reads CASSQDNSVTSYEQYF. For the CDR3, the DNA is TGTGCCAGCAGCCAAGATAACAGTGTGACCTCCTACGAGCAGTACTTC.

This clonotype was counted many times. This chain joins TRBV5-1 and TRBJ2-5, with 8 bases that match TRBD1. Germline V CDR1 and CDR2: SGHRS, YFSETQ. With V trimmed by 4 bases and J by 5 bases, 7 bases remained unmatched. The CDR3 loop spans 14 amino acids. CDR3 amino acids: CASSPTGGLETQYF. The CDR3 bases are TGCGCCAGCAGCCCCACAGGGGGGTTGGAGACCCAGTACTTC.

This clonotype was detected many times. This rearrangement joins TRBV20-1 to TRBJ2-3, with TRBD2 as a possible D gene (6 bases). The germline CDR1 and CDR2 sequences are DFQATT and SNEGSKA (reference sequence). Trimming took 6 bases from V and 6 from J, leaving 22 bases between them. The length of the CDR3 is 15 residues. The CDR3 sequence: CSARRRAGSLDTQYF. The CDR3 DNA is TGCAGTGCCCGGAGGCGGGCGGGGTCACTTGATACGCAGTATTTT.

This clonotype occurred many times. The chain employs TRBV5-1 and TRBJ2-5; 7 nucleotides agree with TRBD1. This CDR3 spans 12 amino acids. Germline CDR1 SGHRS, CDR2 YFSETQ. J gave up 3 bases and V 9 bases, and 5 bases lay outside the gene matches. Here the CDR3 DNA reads TGCGCCATTATGACAGGGAAAGAGACCCAGTACTTC. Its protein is CAIMTGKETQYF.

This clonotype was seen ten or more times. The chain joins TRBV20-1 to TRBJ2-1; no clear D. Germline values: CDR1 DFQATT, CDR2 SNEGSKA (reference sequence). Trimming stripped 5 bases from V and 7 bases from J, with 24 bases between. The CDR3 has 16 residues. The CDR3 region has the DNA TGCAGTGCTGCCCCCAGGTTATCCGGATTCGGGAATGAGCAGTTCTTC. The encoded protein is CSAAPRLSGFGNEQFF.

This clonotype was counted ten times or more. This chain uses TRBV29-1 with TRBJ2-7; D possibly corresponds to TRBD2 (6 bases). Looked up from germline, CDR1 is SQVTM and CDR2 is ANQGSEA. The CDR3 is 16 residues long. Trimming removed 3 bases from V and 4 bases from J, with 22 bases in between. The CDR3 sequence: CSVDAGLTGVGYEQYF. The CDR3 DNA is TGCAGCGTTGACGCCGGACTGACGGGAGTCGGGTACGAGCAGTACTTC.

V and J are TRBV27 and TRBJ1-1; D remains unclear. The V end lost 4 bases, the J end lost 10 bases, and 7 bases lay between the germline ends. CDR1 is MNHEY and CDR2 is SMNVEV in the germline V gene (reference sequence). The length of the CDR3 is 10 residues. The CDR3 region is CASSYGRAFF. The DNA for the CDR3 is TGTGCCAGCAGTTACGGGCGAGCTTTCTTT.

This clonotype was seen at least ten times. The CDR3 loop is CASRPATGFSSPLHF. The CDR3 nucleotides are TGCGCCAGCAGGCCTGCGACAGGGTTTAGTTCACCCCTCCACTTT. V and J are TRBV5-1 and TRBJ1-6; 7 positions match TRBD1. This CDR3 has 15 residues. Germline CDR1 reads SGHRS; CDR2 reads YFSETQ. The V and J ends lost 5 bases and 9 bases, in that order; junction bases with no gene match: 11.

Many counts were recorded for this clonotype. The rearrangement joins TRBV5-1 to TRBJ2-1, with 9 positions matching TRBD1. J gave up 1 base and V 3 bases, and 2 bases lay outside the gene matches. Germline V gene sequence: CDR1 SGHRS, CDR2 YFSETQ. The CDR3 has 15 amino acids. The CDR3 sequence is CASSSGTGSYNEQFF. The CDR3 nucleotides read TGCGCCAGCAGCTCGGGGACAGGGTCCTACAATGAGCAGTTCTTC.

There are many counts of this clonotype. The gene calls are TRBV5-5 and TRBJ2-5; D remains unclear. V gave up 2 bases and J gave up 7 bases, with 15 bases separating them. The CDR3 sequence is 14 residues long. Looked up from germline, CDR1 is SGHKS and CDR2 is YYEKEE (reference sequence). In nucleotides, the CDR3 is TGTGCCAGCAGCTTAACCAACCCAGCAGGGACCCAGTACTTC. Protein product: CASSLTNPAGTQYF.

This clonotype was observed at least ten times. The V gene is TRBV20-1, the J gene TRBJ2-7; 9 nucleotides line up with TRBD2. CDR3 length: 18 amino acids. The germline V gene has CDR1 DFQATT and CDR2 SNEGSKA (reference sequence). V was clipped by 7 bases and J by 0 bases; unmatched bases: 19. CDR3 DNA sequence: TGCAGTGTTGAGTCGCGGGGGACTAGCCCCAGGAGCTCCTACGAGCAGTACTTC. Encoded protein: CSVESRGTSPRSSYEQYF.

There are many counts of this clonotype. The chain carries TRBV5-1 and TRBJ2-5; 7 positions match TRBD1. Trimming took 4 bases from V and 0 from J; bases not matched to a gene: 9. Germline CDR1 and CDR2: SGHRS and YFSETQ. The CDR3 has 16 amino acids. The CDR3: CASSQRDRAYQETQYF. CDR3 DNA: TGCGCCAGCAGCCAGCGCGACAGGGCATACCAAGAGACCCAGTACTTC. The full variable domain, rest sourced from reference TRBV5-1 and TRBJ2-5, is KAGVTQTPRYLIKTRGQQVTLSCSPISGHRSVSWYQQTPGQGLQFLFEYFSETQRNKGNFPGRFSGRQFSNSRSEMNVSTLELGDSALYLCASSQRDRAYQETQYFGPGTRLLVL.

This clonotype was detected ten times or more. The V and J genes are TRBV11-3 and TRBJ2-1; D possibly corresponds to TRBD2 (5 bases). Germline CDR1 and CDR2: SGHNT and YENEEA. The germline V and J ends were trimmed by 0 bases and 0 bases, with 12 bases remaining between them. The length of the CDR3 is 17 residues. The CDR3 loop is CASSLDRGRSSYNEQFF. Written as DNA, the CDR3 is TGTGCCAGCAGCTTAGATCGAGGGCGCAGCTCCTACAATGAGCAGTTCTTC. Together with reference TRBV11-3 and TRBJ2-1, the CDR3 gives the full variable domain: EAGVVQSPRYKIIEKKQPVAFWCNPISGHNTLYWYLQNLGQGPELLIRYENEEAVDDSQLPKDRFSAERLKGVDSTLKIQPAELGDSAVYLCASSLDRGRSSYNEQFFGPGTRLTVL.

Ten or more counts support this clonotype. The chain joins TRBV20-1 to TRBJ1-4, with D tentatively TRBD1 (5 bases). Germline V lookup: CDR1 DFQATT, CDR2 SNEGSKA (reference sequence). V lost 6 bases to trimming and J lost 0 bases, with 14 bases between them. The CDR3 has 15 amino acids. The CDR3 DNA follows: TGCAGTGCAAACCCGTGGGACGCAACTAATGAAAAACTGTTTTTT. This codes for CSANPWDATNEKLFF.

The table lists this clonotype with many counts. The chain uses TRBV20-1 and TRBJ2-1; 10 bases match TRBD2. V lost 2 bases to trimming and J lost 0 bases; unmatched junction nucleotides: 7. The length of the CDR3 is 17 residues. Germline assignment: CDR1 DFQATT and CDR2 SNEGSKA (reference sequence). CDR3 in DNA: TGCAGTGCTAGACCTCTAGCGGGAGTCCCCTCCTACAATGAGCAGTTCTTC. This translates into CSARPLAGVPSYNEQFF.